This entry features one T cell receptor (beta chain) sequence. These data originate in a study of blood T cell repertoires in COVID-19. In the study's own analysis: Estimation of nucleated cell counts was performed using reference gene primer amplification. TCRdb keeps only in-frame clones here, not all; method: immunoSEQ multiplex PCR. V and J calls and clone size are as listed in that table; D and trimming were resolved from the DNA. Here the sample spans approximately 260,000 clones, nearly 90% being singletons. Sequencing used peripheral blood. This receptor was taken from a woman aged 40 to 50 who had recovered from COVID-19.

In DNA, the CDR3 is TGTGCCAGCAGCTTAGGGGGCAGTCAAGAGACCCAGTACTTC. It codes for CASSLGGSQETQYF. V gene TRBV7-2 combines with J gene TRBJ2-5; possibly TRBD1 for D (5 bases). Germline CDR1 reads SGHTA; CDR2 reads FQGNSA. Deletions cut 1 base from V and 2 bases from J, with 8 bases between. The CDR3 runs 14 residues.